This T cell receptor (beta chain) was profiled in a study of cytomegalovirus exposure and HLA in healthy donors. Germline lookup yields CDR1 LNHDA and CDR2 SQIVND (reference sequence). The CDR3 contains 13 residues. Study-wide results and caveats: Beyond CMV serostatus, there was no information to go on about immune exposure. TRBV6-2, TRBV6-3 and some other V segments were unresolvable in 87-base-pair reads. Roughly uniform sequencing depth across donors was assumed, possibly incorrectly.

As to this clone: What it recognizes is unknown.

The study ran its PCR with 60 Vbeta and 13 Jbeta primers. Repertoires were generated with immunoSEQ multiplex PCR, while TCRdb's copy carries only in-frame clones and drops some. Its clone listing holds 90,000 to 150,000 clones. The clonotype was recovered from a man younger than 30 in good health and CMV-seronegative. The sample comprised PBMCs. The chain couples TRBV19 to TRBJ2-5; possibly TRBD2 for D (6 bases). The last part of the DNA fits TRBJ2-7 better; the J call may be wrong. The CDR3 spells CATGVLIGYEQYF. The CDR3 DNA reads TGTGCCACGGGGGTCCTAATAGGGTACGAGCAGTACTTC.